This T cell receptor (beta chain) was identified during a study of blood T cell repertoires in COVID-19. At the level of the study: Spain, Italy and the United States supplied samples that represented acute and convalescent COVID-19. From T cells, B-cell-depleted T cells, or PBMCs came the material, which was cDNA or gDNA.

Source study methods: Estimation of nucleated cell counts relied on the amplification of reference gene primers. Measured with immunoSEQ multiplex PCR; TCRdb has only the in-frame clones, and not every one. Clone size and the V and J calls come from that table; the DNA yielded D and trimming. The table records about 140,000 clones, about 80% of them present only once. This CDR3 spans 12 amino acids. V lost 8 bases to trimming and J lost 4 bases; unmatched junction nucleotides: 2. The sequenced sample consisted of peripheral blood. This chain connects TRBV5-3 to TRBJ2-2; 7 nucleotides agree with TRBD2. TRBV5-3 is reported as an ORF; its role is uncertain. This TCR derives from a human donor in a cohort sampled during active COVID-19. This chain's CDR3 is CARGRGTGELFF. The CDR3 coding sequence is TGTGCCAGGGGGAGGGGCACCGGGGAGCTGTTTTTT.